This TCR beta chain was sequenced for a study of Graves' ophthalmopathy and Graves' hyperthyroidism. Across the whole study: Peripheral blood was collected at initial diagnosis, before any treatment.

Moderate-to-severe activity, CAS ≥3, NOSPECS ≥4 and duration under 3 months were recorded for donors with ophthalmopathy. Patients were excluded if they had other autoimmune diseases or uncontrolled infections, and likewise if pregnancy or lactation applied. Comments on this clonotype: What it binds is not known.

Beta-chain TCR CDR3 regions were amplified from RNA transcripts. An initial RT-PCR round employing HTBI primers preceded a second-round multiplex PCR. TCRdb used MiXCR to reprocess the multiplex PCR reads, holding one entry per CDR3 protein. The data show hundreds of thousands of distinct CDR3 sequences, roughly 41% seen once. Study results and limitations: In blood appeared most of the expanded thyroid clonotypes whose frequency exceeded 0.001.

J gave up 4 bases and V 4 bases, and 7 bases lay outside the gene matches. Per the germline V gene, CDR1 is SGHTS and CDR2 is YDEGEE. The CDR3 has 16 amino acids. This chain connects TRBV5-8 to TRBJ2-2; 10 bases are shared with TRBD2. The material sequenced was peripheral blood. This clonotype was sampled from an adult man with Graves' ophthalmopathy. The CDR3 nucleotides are TGTGCCAGCAGCCCCTGGACTAGCGGTTTCACCGGGGAGCTGTTTTTT. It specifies CASSPWTSGFTGELFF.